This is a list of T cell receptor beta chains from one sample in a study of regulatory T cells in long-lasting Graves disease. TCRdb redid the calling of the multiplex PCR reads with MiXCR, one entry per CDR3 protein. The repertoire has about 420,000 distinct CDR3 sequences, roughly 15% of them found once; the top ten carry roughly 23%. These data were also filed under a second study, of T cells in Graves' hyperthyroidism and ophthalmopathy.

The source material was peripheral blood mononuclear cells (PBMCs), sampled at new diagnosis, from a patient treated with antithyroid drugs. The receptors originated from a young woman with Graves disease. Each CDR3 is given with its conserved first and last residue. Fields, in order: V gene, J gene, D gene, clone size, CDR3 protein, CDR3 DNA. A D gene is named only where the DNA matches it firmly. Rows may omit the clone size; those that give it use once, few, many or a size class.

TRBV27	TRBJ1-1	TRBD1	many	CASSWGTANAGAFF	TGTGCCAGCAGTTGGGGGACAGCCAACGCGGGGGCTTTCTTT
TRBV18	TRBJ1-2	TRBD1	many	CASSLRQGAQNGYTF	TGTGCCAGCTCACTCAGACAGGGGGCGCAGAATGGCTACACCTTC
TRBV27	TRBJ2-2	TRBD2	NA	CASSLAGGLVDTGELFF	TGTGCCAGTTCTTTAGCGGGAGGGCTGGTAGACACCGGGGAGCTGTTTTTT
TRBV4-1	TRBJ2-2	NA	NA	CASSQMGADTGELFF	TGCGCCAGCAGCCAAATGGGGGCGGACACCGGGGAGCTGTTTTTT
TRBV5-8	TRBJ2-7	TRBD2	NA	CASSLWASGTALQQYF	TGTGCCAGTAGCCTTTGGGCTAGCGGGACCGCCTTGCAGCAGTACTTC
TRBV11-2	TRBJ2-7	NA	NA	CASSLTGPSGGRIVEQYF	TGTGCCAGCAGCTTAACAGGCCCATCGGGGGGCAGAATCGTCGAGCAGTACTTC
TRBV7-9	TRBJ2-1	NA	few	CASGVGLNRAEQFF	TGTGCCAGCGGCGTGGGGCTTAACAGGGCTGAGCAGTTCTTC
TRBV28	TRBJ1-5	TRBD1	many	CASSLTGGGQPQHF	TGTGCCAGCAGTTTGACAGGGGGCGGGCAGCCCCAGCATTTT
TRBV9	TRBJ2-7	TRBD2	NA	CASSHGLAGGPNAYEQYF	TGTGCCAGCAGTCACGGACTAGCGGGAGGGCCTAACGCCTACGAGCAGTACTTC
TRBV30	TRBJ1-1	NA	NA	CAWRHMNTEAFF	TGTGCCTGGCGACATATGAACACTGAAGCTTTCTTT
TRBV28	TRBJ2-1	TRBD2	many	CASRATSGITNEQFF	TGTGCCAGCCGTGCAACTAGCGGGATAACCAATGAGCAGTTCTTC
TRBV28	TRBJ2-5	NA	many	CASSPRGGRETQYF	TGTGCCAGCAGTCCCCGTGGGGGCCGGGAGACCCAGTACTTC
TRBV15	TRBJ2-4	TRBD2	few	CATQAGEDKNIQYF	TGTGCCACCCAAGCGGGAGAGGACAAAAACATTCAGTACTTC
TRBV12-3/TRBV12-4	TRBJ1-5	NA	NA	CASSTGLNQPQHF	TGTGCCAGCAGTACAGGGCTAAATCAGCCCCAGCATTTT
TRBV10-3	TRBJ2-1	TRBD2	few	CAISESRLAGVDEQFF	TGTGCCATCAGTGAGTCGAGACTAGCGGGAGTTGATGAGCAGTTCTTC
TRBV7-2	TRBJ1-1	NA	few	CASSLYTVNTEAFF	TGTGCCAGCAGCTTGTATACGGTGAACACTGAAGCTTTCTTT
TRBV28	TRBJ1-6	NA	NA	CASSSMGLPLPANSPLHF	TGTGCCAGCAGCTCGATGGGACTGCCGTTACCGGCTAATTCACCCCTCCACTTT
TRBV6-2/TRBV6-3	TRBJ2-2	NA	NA	CASRHGSEVPGELFF	TGTGCCAGCAGGCATGGATCTGAGGTCCCCGGGGAGCTGTTTTTT
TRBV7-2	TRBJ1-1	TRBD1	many	CASSPTGFEAFF	TGTGCCAGCAGCCCGACAGGGTTTGAAGCTTTCTTT
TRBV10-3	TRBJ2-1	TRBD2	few	CAISEVGLAEDNEQFF	TGTGCCATCAGTGAGGTTGGGCTAGCGGAGGACAATGAGCAGTTCTTC
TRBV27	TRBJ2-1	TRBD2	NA	CASSSVGGVEQFF	TGTGCCAGCAGTTCGGTGGGAGGGGTTGAGCAGTTCTTC
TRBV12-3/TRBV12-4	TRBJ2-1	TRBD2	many	CASTKGVLAGTSYNEQFF	TGTGCCAGCACCAAGGGGGTACTAGCGGGGACTAGCTACAATGAGCAGTTCTTC
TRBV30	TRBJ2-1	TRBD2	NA	CASLGTSNEQFF	TGTGCCAGCCTCGGGACTAGTAATGAGCAGTTCTTC
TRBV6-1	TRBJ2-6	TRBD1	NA	CASSPTGGKPSGANVLTF	TGTGCCAGCAGTCCCACAGGGGGAAAACCCTCTGGGGCCAACGTCCTGACTTTC
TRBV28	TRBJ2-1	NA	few	CASSPGALGETYNEQFF	TGTGCCAGCAGTCCGGGCGCGCTAGGGGAGACCTACAATGAGCAGTTCTTC
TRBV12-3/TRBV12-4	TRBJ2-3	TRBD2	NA	CASKLAGASTDTQYF	TGTGCCAGCAAACTAGCGGGAGCTTCAACAGATACGCAGTATTTT
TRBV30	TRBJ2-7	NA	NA	CAWSADSEQYF	TGTGCCTGGAGTGCGGACAGCGAGCAGTACTTC
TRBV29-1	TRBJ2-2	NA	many	CSVRNTGELFF	TGCAGCGTGCGGAACACCGGGGAGCTGTTTTTT
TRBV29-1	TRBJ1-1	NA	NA	CSVEVGGGLEAFF	TGCAGCGTTGAAGTAGGCGGCGGACTTGAAGCTTTCTTT
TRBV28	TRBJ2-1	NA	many	CATTSSVGGDEQFF	TGTGCCACAACCTCGTCGGTTGGAGGCGATGAGCAGTTCTTC
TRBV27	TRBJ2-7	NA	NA	CASSSYLRSNSYEQYF	TGTGCCAGCAGTTCCTATCTACGGTCCAACTCCTACGAGCAGTACTTC
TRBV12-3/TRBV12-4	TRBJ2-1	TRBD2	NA	CASTRTGLAGKGEQFF	TGTGCCAGCACTAGAACGGGACTAGCGGGAAAGGGGGAGCAGTTCTTC
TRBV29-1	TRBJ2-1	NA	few	CSVESTKLGGEQFF	TGCAGCGTTGAATCTACTAAGCTTGGGGGTGAGCAGTTCTTC
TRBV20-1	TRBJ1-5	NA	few	CSARDSNTYSNQPQHF	TGCAGTGCTAGAGATAGTAATACCTATAGCAATCAGCCCCAGCATTTT
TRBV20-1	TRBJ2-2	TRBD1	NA	CSARKRTGYTGELFF	TGCAGTGCTAGAAAAAGGACAGGGTACACCGGGGAGCTGTTTTTT
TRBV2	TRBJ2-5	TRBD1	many	CASSDRGPQTQYF	TGTGCCAGCAGCGACAGGGGGCCACAGACCCAGTACTTC
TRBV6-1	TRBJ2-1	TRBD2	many	CASRASSGTNNEQFF	TGTGCCAGCAGGGCCTCTAGCGGGACCAACAATGAGCAGTTCTTC
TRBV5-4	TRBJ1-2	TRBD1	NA	CASSPGDRGVYGYTF	TGTGCCAGCAGCCCAGGGGACAGGGGCGTCTATGGCTACACCTTC
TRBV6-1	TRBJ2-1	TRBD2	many	CASSNPAGGLNEQFF	TGTGCCAGCAGTAACCCAGCGGGAGGACTCAATGAGCAGTTCTTC
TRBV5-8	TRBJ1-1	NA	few	CASSRQEGTTEAFF	TGTGCCAGCAGCCGACAGGAGGGAACAACTGAAGCTTTCTTT
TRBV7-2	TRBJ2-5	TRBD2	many	CASSLFGTSGSLETQYF	TGTGCCAGCAGCTTATTTGGGACTAGCGGGAGTTTGGAGACCCAGTACTTC
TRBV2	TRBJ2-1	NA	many	CASSLSSNEQFF	TGTGCCAGCAGTTTGTCGTCCAATGAGCAGTTCTTC
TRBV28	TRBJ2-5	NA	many	CASSPGGLAEETQYF	TGTGCCAGCAGTCCCGGGGGGCTAGCAGAAGAGACCCAGTACTTC
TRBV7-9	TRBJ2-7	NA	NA	CVSSLGHRESNEQYF	TGTGTCAGCAGCCTGGGACACCGAGAGAGCAACGAGCAGTACTTC
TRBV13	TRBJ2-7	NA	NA	CASSPTSHEQYF	TGTGCCAGCAGCCCCACGTCCCACGAGCAGTACTTC
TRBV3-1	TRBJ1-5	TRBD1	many	CASSQGQGNQPQHF	TGTGCCAGCAGTCAGGGACAGGGCAATCAGCCCCAGCATTTT
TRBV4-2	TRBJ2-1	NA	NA	CASSQESGEGPRTNEQFF	TGTGCCAGCAGCCAAGAGAGTGGTGAAGGGCCACGGACCAATGAGCAGTTCTTC
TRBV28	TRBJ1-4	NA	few	CASSYHGATELFF	TGTGCCAGCAGTTACCATGGGGCGACGGAACTGTTTTTT
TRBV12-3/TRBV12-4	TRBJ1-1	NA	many	CASTSSKGAFF	TGTGCCAGCACCTCATCGAAGGGGGCTTTCTTT
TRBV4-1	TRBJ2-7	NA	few	CASSQDSNSYEQYF	TGCGCCAGCAGCCAAGATTCCAACTCCTACGAGCAGTACTTC
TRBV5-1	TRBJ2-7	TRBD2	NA	CASSPRLAGSSDEQYF	TGCGCCAGCAGCCCCCGGCTAGCGGGATCCTCTGACGAGCAGTACTTC
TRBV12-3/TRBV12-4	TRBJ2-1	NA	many	CASIGQYNEQFF	TGTGCCAGCATCGGGCAGTACAATGAGCAGTTCTTC
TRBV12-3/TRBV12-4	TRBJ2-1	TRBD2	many	CASSLSGRAHNEQFF	TGTGCCAGCAGTTTAAGCGGGAGGGCCCACAATGAGCAGTTCTTC